The 13 T cell receptor beta chains below were found in one sample sequenced in a study of cytomegalovirus exposure and HLA in healthy donors. Primers: 60 Vbeta forward and 13 Jbeta reverse. The protocol was immunoSEQ multiplex PCR, while the TCRdb copy is restricted to in-frame clones and leaves out a portion. The table has 150,000 to 200,000 clones, about 80% seen once. Sequenced material: PBMCs. The receptors derive from a man aged 40-55 years in good health and CMV-seropositive.

The V gene is TRBV7-3, the J gene TRBJ2-3; perhaps TRBD1 as D (6 bases). The length of the CDR3 is 17 residues. V lost 5 bases to trimming and J lost 3 bases, with 21 bases between them. Germline CDR1 SGHTA, CDR2 FQGTGA. As DNA, the CDR3 is TGTGCCAGCAGCCCGTCTCCCGGGACACATGGGACAGATACGCAGTATTTT. Translated: CASSPSPGTHGTDTQYF.

V and J are TRBV14 and TRBJ2-2; TRBD2 matches 12 bases. The CDR3 is 17 amino acids. V was pared by 4 bases and J by 6 bases, with 9 bases of the junction left unmatched. Germline loops: CDR1 SGHDN, CDR2 FVKESK. For the CDR3, the DNA is TGTGCCAGCAGCCGCAGGCCTAGCGGGAGGGCACCCGGGGAGCTGTTTTTT. Translation: CASSRRPSGRAPGELFF.

The rearrangement links TRBV19 to TRBJ1-5; 7 nucleotides align to TRBD1. Germline-derived CDR1 and CDR2 are LNHDA and SQIVND (reference sequence). The CDR3 consists of 12 residues. The trim removed 6 bases at V and 7 bases at J, leaving 3 bases unmatched. The CDR3 here is CASSVRGQPQHF. CDR3 DNA: TGTGCCAGTAGCGTCAGGGGGCAGCCCCAGCATTTT.

The chain joins TRBV27 to TRBJ2-5, with D possibly TRBD1 on 5 matching bases. The end of the DNA aligns better with TRBJ2-7, so the J call may be wrong. The CDR3 is 15 amino acids. CDR1 is MNHEY, CDR2 SMNVEV, per germline (reference sequence). The CDR3 spells CASSFEQDYSSEQYF. The DNA of the CDR3 is TGTGCCAGCAGTTTTGAACAGGATTATAGTTCCGAGCAGTACTTC.

CDR3 region: CASSSYASFETQYF. The CDR3 DNA reads as TGCGCCAGCAGCTCGTACGCTAGCTTTGAGACCCAGTACTTC. This chain links TRBV5-1 with TRBJ2-5, with D tentatively TRBD2 (5 bases). Trimming left V 3 bases short and J 5 bases short, with 14 bases between. The germline gives CDR1 SGHRS, CDR2 YFSETQ. This CDR3 spans 14 amino acids.

The CDR3 is CASSYGGAGNTIYF. As DNA, the CDR3 is TGTGCCAGCAGTTACGGAGGGGCCGGAAACACCATATATTTT. The V call is TRBV6-6, the J call TRBJ1-3; possibly TRBD1 for D (5 bases). The CDR3 runs 14 residues. Between the trimmed V and J ends, which lost 2 bases and 4 bases, there was a span of 9 bases. From germline, CDR1 is MNHNY and CDR2 SVGAGI (reference sequence).

This clone was seen a handful of times. J is TRBJ2-3 and V is TRBV9; TRBD2 is a possible D gene (6 bases). V lost 0 bases, J lost 4 bases, and 9 bases lay in between. Germline loops: CDR1 SGDLS, CDR2 YYNGEE. The CDR3 length is 14 residues. The chain's CDR3 is CASSVARGADTQYF. As DNA, the CDR3 is TGTGCCAGCAGCGTAGCTCGCGGGGCAGATACGCAGTATTTT.

DNA for the CDR3: TGTGCCAGCTCACCCTTGTTAAGTGGGGAGGATACGCAGTATTTT. It encodes CASSPLLSGEDTQYF. This chain uses TRBV18 with TRBJ2-3; possibly TRBD2 for D (5 bases). In germline, CDR1 is KGHSH, CDR2 LQKENI. The CDR3 length is 15 residues. V gave up 3 bases and J gave up 6 bases, with 16 bases separating them.

The CDR3 spells CASSTGGTGNTIYF. The DNA for the CDR3 is TGTGCCAGCTCGACAGGGGGAACTGGAAACACCATATATTTT. The V gene is TRBV6-6, the J gene TRBJ1-3; 9 nucleotides align to TRBD1. In germline, CDR1 is MNHNY, CDR2 SVGAGI (reference sequence). The CDR3 loop spans 14 amino acids. The V and J ends lost 8 bases and 2 bases, in that order; junction bases with no gene match: 4.

This rearrangement joins TRBV28 to TRBJ1-2; tentatively, D is TRBD1 (5 bases). Germline CDR1 reads MDHEN; CDR2 reads SYDVKM. The CDR3 sequence is 16 residues long. Trimming left V 2 bases short and J 3 bases short, with 16 bases between. CDR3 loop: CASSLPAPSRDYGYTF. The CDR3 bases are TGTGCCAGCAGTTTACCCGCCCCCTCCAGGGACTATGGCTACACCTTC.

The chain joins TRBV7-3 to TRBJ2-1; TRBD2 agrees at 13 bases. V was pared by 4 bases and J by 6 bases, with 6 bases of the junction left unmatched. This CDR3 is 16 amino acids long. The germline V gene encodes CDR1 SGHTA and CDR2 FQGTGA. The CDR3 is CASSSYGTSGINEQFF. The CDR3 DNA reads as TGTGCCAGCAGCTCCTACGGGACTAGCGGGATCAATGAGCAGTTCTTC.

The rearrangement joins TRBV27 to TRBJ2-3; 11 nucleotides line up with TRBD2. J was trimmed by 1 base and V by 3 bases; bases with no gene match: 3. In germline, CDR1 is MNHEY, CDR2 SMNVEV (reference sequence). There are 16 residues in the CDR3. CDR3 coding DNA: TGTGCCAGCAGTTTGGGTAGCGGGGGGGGCACAGATACGCAGTATTTT. Its protein is CASSLGSGGGTDTQYF.

The rearrangement links TRBV6-5 to TRBJ1-2; 7 nucleotides line up with TRBD1. The CDR3 consists of 14 residues. CDR1 and CDR2 from the germline V gene are MNHEY and SVGAGI. V dropped 2 bases and J dropped 6; count of bases not matched to a gene: 6. Here the CDR3 reads CASSYLDRADGYTF. The DNA of the CDR3 is TGTGCCAGCAGTTACCTTGACAGGGCGGATGGCTACACCTTC.